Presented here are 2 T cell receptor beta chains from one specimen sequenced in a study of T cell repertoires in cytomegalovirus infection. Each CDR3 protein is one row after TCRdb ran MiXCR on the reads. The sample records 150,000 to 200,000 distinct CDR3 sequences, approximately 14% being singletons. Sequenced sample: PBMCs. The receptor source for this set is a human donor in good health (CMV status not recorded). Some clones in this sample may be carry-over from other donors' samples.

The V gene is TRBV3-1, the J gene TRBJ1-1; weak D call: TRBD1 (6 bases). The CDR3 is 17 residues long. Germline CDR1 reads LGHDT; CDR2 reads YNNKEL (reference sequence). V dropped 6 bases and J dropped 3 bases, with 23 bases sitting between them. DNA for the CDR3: TGTGCCAGCAGGACCACAGGGAAAGTTCGGAAGGACACTGAAGCTTTCTTT. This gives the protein CASRTTGKVRKDTEAFF.

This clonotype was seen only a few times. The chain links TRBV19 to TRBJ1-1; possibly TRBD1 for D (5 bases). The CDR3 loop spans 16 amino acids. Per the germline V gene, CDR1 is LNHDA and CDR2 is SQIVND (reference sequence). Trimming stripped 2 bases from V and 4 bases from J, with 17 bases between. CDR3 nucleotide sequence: TGTGCCAGTAGTATATTAGGGGACGGAGGGGTCACTGAAGCTTTCTTT. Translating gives CASSILGDGGVTEAFF.